The clone carrying this T cell receptor (beta chain) was detected only a few times. Its antigen is currently unknown. This record comes from a study of regulatory T cells in long-lasting Graves disease. Broader study findings: Favored usage of TRBV28, TRBJ1-2 and TRBJ2-5 was recorded in persistent disease.

iRepertoire HTBI primers and Arm-PCR of CDR3 regions built TCR beta libraries. MiXCR, run by TCRdb on the multiplex PCR reads, gives a single entry per CDR3 protein. The table lists 560,000 or so distinct CDR3 sequences, more than 15% of them singletons. The time point denotes: newly diagnosed GD, antithyroid drugs for less than 3 months. Researchers made the TCR library from RNA that was extracted from PBMCs. Peripheral blood, roughly 9.2 milliliters per patient, was collected in EDTA tubes. V was shortened by 7 bases and J by 7 bases, with 10 bases between the two germline ends. This CDR3 contains 11 residues. CDR1 is PRHDT and CDR2 is FYEKMQ in the germline V gene (reference sequence). The data also belong to a second study, concerning T cells in Graves' hyperthyroidism and ophthalmopathy. As that report states: When the TCR CDR3 underwent first-round RT-PCR, the HTBI primer set was used. Median prediction lead before ophthalmopathy onset was about 6.7 months with the model.

The rearrangement links TRBV13 to TRBJ1-1; no firm D call. The receptor was derived from a man aged 18 to 29 with Graves disease. The sequences come from peripheral blood mononuclear cells (PBMCs), collected at new diagnosis, from a patient treated with antithyroid drugs. The CDR3 protein is CASKRVNEAFF. Here the CDR3 DNA reads TGTGCCAGCAAGAGGGTCAATGAAGCTTTCTTT.